These 4 T cell receptor beta chains were sequenced from one sample in a study of CD8+ T cells in alopecia areata. cDNA prepared by RNA extraction and subsequent reverse transcription served as the template for sequencing. Produced via immunoSEQ multiplex PCR; TCRdb's table is partial and in-frame only. The table lists some 190,000 clones, roughly half of them singletons. Sample treatment: oral pan-JAK inhibitor, 5-10 mg twice daily. The sample here was CD8+ T cells sorted from blood, taken at week 52, from a patient treated with tofacitinib. The receptors come from a human donor with alopecia areata.

This chain connects TRBV29-1 to TRBJ1-2; D not resolved. The CDR3 length is 13 residues. V dropped 7 bases and J dropped 2 bases, with 14 bases sitting between them. Germline values: CDR1 SQVTM, CDR2 ANQGSEA. This chain's CDR3 is CSGLAAENYGYTF. The CDR3 nucleotides are TGCAGCGGGCTGGCAGCGGAAAACTATGGCTACACCTTC.

The genes are TRBV7-9 and TRBJ1-5, with 7 bases fitting TRBD1. The ends lost 5 bases at V and 6 bases at J; junction bases unmatched: 4. The CDR3 is made up of 13 amino acids. Germline V lookup: CDR1 SEHNR, CDR2 FQNEAQ (reference sequence). Here the CDR3 reads CASSRDRSQPQHF. As DNA, the CDR3 is TGTGCCAGCAGCCGGGACAGATCTCAGCCCCAGCATTTT.

The sample holds a few counts of this clone. The V and J genes are TRBV5-4 and TRBJ2-2; D is possibly TRBD1 (7 bases). The CDR3 length is 15 residues. Germline V CDR1 and CDR2: SGHNT, YYREEE (reference sequence). Trimming removed 4 bases from V and 4 bases from J, with 14 bases in between. The CDR3 reads CASSPARGATGELFF. CDR3 sequence (DNA): TGTGCCAGCAGCCCGGCCAGGGGGGCCACCGGGGAGCTGTTTTTT.

This clone was counted between two and nine times. This sequence joins TRBV29-1 and TRBJ1-2; D is perhaps TRBD1 (6 bases). Trimming took off 4 bases at V and 0 bases at J, with 18 bases between the two ends. CDR1 and CDR2 (germline): SQVTM, ANQGSEA. CDR3 length equals 16 residues. The CDR3 here is CSVGVGSGTSNYGYTF. The DNA of the CDR3 is TGCAGCGTTGGAGTGGGTAGTGGGACATCTAACTATGGCTACACCTTC.